Following are 19 T cell receptor beta chains from one sample sequenced in a study of T cell responses to AZD1222 COVID-19 vaccine (dated by TCRdb to about 2021). Taken with the paper, the label for time point translates to: baseline before first vaccination. The library was made by the immunoSEQ multiplex PCR assay. TCRdb re-hosts the immuneACCESS table, in-frame sequences only. Its copies lack some clones; in the studies checked, an unresolved V gene accounts for under half of them, and the cause for the rest is not known. The sample table lists just under 55,000 clones, roughly 87% of them with a count of one. The ten largest clones take up over 3.5% of the sample. The starting material was peripheral blood, obtained on day 0 of AZD1222 vaccination. Source of these receptors: an adult in good health.

The chain couples TRBV4-1 to TRBJ2-2; 7 bases match TRBD2. This CDR3 contains 20 residues. The germline CDR1 and CDR2 sequences are MGHRA and YSYEKL. J gave up 0 bases and V 0 bases, and 13 bases lay outside the gene matches. The CDR3 region has the DNA TGCGCCAGCAGCCAAGAAGGTGGGGCAACGGCGGGGGCGAACACCGGGGAGCTGTTTTTT. Its protein is CASSQEGGATAGANTGELFF.

The rearrangement uses TRBV6-5 and TRBJ1-5, with 7 nucleotides matching TRBD1. Trimming cost V 0 bases and J 7 bases; bases outside gene matches: 6. Germline V gives CDR1 MNHEY, CDR2 SVGAGI. The CDR3 runs 15 residues. This CDR3 is CASSYSAGGSQPQHF. DNA of the CDR3: TGTGCCAGCAGTTACTCGGCAGGGGGGAGCCAGCCCCAGCATTTT.

The chain carries TRBV5-8 and TRBJ2-4, with D possibly called TRBD1 or TRBD2 (5 bases each). Germline V lookup: CDR1 SGHTS, CDR2 YDEGEE. Trimming removed 4 bases from V and 1 base from J, with 15 bases in between. This CDR3 is built from 16 residues. The CDR3 bases are TGTGCCAGCAGCGGGACCCTATTGGGGGCCAAAAACATTCAGTACTTC. This codes for CASSGTLLGAKNIQYF.

J is TRBJ1-2 and V is TRBV7-9; 8 bases agree with TRBD1. V was clipped by 5 bases and J by 4 bases; unmatched bases: 9. Per the germline V gene, CDR1 is SEHNR and CDR2 is FQNEAQ (reference sequence). The CDR3 covers 15 residues. The CDR3 coding sequence is TGTGCCAGCAGCCCCCGGACAGGGCCCGTCTATGGCTACACCTTC. It encodes CASSPRTGPVYGYTF.

V usage is TRBV5-1 and J usage is TRBJ1-6; TRBD1 agrees at 10 bases. The CDR3 contains 18 residues. Germline loops: CDR1 SGHRS, CDR2 YFSETQ. The trim removed 0 bases at V and 2 bases at J, leaving 5 bases unmatched. CDR3 DNA: TGCGCCAGCAGCTTGGGGCGCGGGACAGGGGCCTATAATTCACCCCTCCACTTT. Its translation is CASSLGRGTGAYNSPLHF.

CDR3 sequence (DNA): TGTGCCAGCAGCTTAGAGATGGATACGCAGTATTTT. Residues: CASSLEMDTQYF. This rearrangement joins TRBV7-8 to TRBJ2-3; no definite D call. This CDR3 contains 12 residues. V was pared by 1 base and J by 6 bases, with 5 bases between. In germline, CDR1 is SGHVS, CDR2 FQNEAQ.

The chain carries TRBV6-5 and TRBJ1-4; D ambiguous. Deletions cut 5 bases from V and 12 bases from J, with 22 bases between. This CDR3 region has 15 residues. From germline, CDR1 is MNHEY and CDR2 SVGAGI. This CDR3 is CASSPNSAGLWELFF. The CDR3 DNA is TGTGCCAGCAGTCCAAACTCGGCCGGCTTGTGGGAACTGTTTTTT.

The chain joins TRBV7-8 to TRBJ2-1, with TRBD1 matching over 12 bases. CDR1 and CDR2 from the germline V gene are SGHVS and FQNEAQ. Trimming cost V 5 bases and J 2 bases; bases outside gene matches: 10. The CDR3 is 18 amino acids. CDR3 sequence: CASSPGTGGYLAYNEQFF. As DNA, the CDR3 is TGTGCCAGCAGCCCCGGGACAGGGGGCTACCTGGCCTACAATGAGCAGTTCTTC.

The CDR3 sequence: CATSLRGDTEAFF. CDR3 in DNA: TGTGCCACCAGCCTTAGGGGGGACACTGAAGCTTTCTTT. The chain recombines TRBV15 with TRBJ1-1; maybe TRBD1 (6 bases). V was cut by 5 bases and J by 3 bases, with 10 bases left in between. Germline V gives CDR1 LNHNV, CDR2 YYDKDF (reference sequence). This CDR3 contains 13 residues.

Concerning this clone: This same CDR3 is encoded by further DNA sequences in the sample. The gene calls are TRBV12-3 or TRBV12-4 and TRBJ1-2; the D gene is possibly TRBD1 (5 bases). The CDR3 is made up of 13 amino acids. The V gene lost 4 bases and the J gene lost 1 base, with 7 bases spanning the gap. CDR3: CASSSGLNYGYTF. CDR3 sequence (DNA): TGTGCCAGCAGTTCAGGGCTTAACTATGGCTACACCTTC.

Only one count was recorded for this clone. This rearrangement joins TRBV19 to TRBJ1-3; D not certain. The germline gives CDR1 LNHDA, CDR2 SQIVND (reference sequence). The germline V and J ends were trimmed by 5 bases and 2 bases, with 13 bases remaining between them. The CDR3 covers 15 residues. The DNA for the CDR3 is TGTGCCAGTAGTCTACTGGCCTACCCTGGAAACACCATATATTTT. Protein product: CASSLLAYPGNTIYF.

The CDR3: CASSLGAQETQYF. For the CDR3, the DNA is TGTGCCAGCAGTTTGGGGGCCCAAGAGACCCAGTACTTC. This chain uses TRBV28 with TRBJ2-5; D is possibly TRBD1 (6 bases). In germline, CDR1 is MDHEN, CDR2 SYDVKM. The CDR3 sequence is 13 residues long. Trimming stripped 3 bases from V and 1 base from J, with 6 bases between.

This chain uses TRBV7-2 with TRBJ2-1, with D perhaps matching TRBD1 (7 bases). Germline CDR1 SGHTA, CDR2 FQGNSA. The V end lost 5 bases, the J end lost 0 bases, and 17 bases lay between the germline ends. The CDR3 has 17 residues. The CDR3, as DNA: TGTGCCAGCAGCCCTCAGGGGGGCCTGAGCTCCTACAATGAGCAGTTCTTC. Encoded protein: CASSPQGGLSSYNEQFF.

This chain uses TRBV4-1 with TRBJ1-2; 7 positions agree with TRBD1. CDR3 length equals 13 residues. V shed 3 bases, J shed 8 bases, and the junction held 6 bases outside the gene matches. Germline V CDR1 and CDR2: MGHRA, YSYEKL. CDR3 in amino acids: CASSQAYRGGYTF. In DNA, the CDR3 is TGCGCCAGCAGCCAGGCTTACAGGGGCGGCTACACCTTC.

The chain is built from TRBV30 and TRBJ1-6; D call uncertain. This CDR3 is 13 amino acids long. From germline, CDR1 is GTSNPN and CDR2 SVGIG (reference sequence). Trimming took 5 bases from V and 3 from J, leaving 8 bases between them. For the CDR3, the DNA is TGTGCCTGGGACGGGAACTATAATTCACCCCTCCACTTT. This encodes CAWDGNYNSPLHF.

In nucleotides, the CDR3 is TGCAGCGTAAGGGGACAGGGGAACACTGAAGCTTTCTTT. Translating it yields CSVRGQGNTEAFF. The V and J genes are TRBV29-1 and TRBJ1-1; 9 bases are a match to TRBD1. Trimming at V came to 6 bases and at J to 1 base, leaving 3 bases not matched to a gene. There are 13 residues in the CDR3. Germline loops: CDR1 SQVTM, CDR2 ANQGSEA.

The chain links TRBV10-2 to TRBJ1-1; no firm D call. The germline CDR1 and CDR2 sequences are WSHSY and SAAADI. This CDR3 region has 14 residues. Trimming took off 3 bases at V and 0 bases at J, with 8 bases between the two ends. CDR3 region: CASSDGLMNTEAFF. DNA for the CDR3: TGCGCCAGCAGTGACGGACTAATGAACACTGAAGCTTTCTTT.

This chain uses TRBV4-3 with TRBJ1-1, with 8 bases fitting TRBD1. This CDR3 is built from 16 residues. Germline V gene sequence: CDR1 LGHNA, CDR2 YSLEER. The V and J ends lost 0 bases and 6 bases, in that order; junction bases with no gene match: 9. CDR3 nucleotides: TGCGCCAGCAGCCAAGACATCAGGGGGCGAAGCGCTGAAGCTTTCTTT. Translated, it gives CASSQDIRGRSAEAFF.

This rearrangement joins TRBV6-5 to TRBJ1-3; the match to TRBD1 covers 7 bases. This CDR3 has 16 residues. V dropped 0 bases and J dropped 2; count of bases not matched to a gene: 4. Germline lookup yields CDR1 MNHEY and CDR2 SVGAGI. CDR3 protein: CASSYSITGAGNTIYF. CDR3 in DNA: TGTGCCAGCAGTTACTCGATTACAGGGGCTGGAAACACCATATATTTT.